This T cell receptor (beta chain) emerged from a study of Ad26.COV2.S vaccination and SARS-CoV-2 variants. Across the whole study: Ad26.COV2.S was injected intramuscularly once or twice, 56 days apart.

The assay was immunoSEQ multiplex PCR, and TCRdb's table has in-frame clones only and misses some. Among roughly 500,000 clones listed, roughly nine tenths were seen once. About this clone itself: The antigen remains unidentified.

Study-level findings and limits: Vaccinees showed greater spike-specific TCR breadth than placebo recipients.

The treatment denotes: around 19 received Ad26.COV2.S at low or high dose, single or two shots; several received placebo; per-sample allocation not given. Repertoires come from day 63 after the first vaccine or placebo injection. Ad26 vector vaccine expressed Wuhan-strain SARS-CoV-2 spike. This TCR came from a person between 18 and 65 years old who received the Ad26.COV2.S COVID-19 vaccine or a placebo. The sequencing used peripheral blood, collected in a trial of Ad26.COV2.S vaccine versus placebo.

The CDR3 loop is CASGSGRITGELFF. In DNA form, the CDR3 reads TGTGCCAGCGGATCAGGACGGATCACCGGGGAGCTGTTTTTT. The rearrangement uses TRBV6-5 and TRBJ2-2; no clear D. Trimming took 8 bases from V and 4 from J, leaving 14 bases between them. CDR1 is MNHEY, CDR2 SVGAGI, per germline. The CDR3 is 14 amino acids.